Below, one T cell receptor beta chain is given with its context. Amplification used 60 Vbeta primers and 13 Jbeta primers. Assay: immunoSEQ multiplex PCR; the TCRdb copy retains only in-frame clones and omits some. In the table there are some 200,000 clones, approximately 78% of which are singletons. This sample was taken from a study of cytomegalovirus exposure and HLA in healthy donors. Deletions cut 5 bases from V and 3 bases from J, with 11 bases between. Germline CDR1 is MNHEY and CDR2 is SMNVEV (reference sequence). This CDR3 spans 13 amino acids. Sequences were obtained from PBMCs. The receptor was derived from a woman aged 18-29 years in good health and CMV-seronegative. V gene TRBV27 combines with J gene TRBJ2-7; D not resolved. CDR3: CASSQLGSYEQYF. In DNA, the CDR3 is TGTGCCAGCAGTCAGCTAGGAAGCTACGAGCAGTACTTC.